Included here is one TCR beta chain sequence, with context. This record belongs to a study of cytomegalovirus exposure and HLA in healthy donors. The study ran its PCR with 60 Vbeta and 13 Jbeta primers. Only in-frame clones appear in the TCRdb table, and some are missing; sequencing was by immunoSEQ multiplex PCR. This sample has 150,000 to 200,000 clones, with about four fifths found just once. The source is a woman in her 30s in good health and CMV-seropositive. The source material was PBMCs.

The CDR3 nucleotides read TGCAGCGTTGATCCTCAGGGGAACACTGAAGCTTTCTTT. The encoded protein is CSVDPQGNTEAFF. The chain couples TRBV29-1 to TRBJ1-1; tentative D call: TRBD1 (5 bases). V gave up 3 bases and J gave up 1 base, with 9 bases separating them. The CDR3 covers 13 residues. Germline CDR1 SQVTM, CDR2 ANQGSEA.